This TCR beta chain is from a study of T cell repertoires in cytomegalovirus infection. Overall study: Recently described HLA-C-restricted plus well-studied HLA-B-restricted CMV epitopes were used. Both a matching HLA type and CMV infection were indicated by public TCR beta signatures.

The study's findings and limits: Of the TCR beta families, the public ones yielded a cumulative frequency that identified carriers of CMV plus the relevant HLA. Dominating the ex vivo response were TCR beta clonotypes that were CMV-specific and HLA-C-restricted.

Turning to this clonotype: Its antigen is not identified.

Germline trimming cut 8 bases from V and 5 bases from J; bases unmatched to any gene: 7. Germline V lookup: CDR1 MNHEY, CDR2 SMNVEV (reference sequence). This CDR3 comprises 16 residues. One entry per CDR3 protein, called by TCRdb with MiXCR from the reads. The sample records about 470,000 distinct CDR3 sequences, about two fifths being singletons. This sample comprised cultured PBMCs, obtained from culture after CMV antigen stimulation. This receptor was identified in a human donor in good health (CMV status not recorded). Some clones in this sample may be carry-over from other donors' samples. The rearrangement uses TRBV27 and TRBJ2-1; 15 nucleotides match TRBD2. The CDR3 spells CASQGLAGGKDNEQFF. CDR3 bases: TGTGCCAGCCAGGGACTAGCGGGGGGAAAGGACAATGAGCAGTTCTTC.